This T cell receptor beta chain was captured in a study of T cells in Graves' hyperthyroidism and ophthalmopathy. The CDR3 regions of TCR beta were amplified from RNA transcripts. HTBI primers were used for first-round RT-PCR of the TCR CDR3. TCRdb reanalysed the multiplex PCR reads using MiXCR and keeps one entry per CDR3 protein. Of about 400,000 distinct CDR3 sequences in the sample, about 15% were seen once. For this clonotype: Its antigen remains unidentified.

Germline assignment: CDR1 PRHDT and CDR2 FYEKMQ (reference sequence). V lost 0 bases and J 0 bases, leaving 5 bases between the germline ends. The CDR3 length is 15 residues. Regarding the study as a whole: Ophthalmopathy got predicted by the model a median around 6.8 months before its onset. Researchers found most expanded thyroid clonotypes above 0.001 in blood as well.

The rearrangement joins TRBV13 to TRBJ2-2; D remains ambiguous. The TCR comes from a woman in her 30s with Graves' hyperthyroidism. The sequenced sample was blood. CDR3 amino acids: CASSLGPPNTGELFF. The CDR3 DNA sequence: TGTGCCAGCAGCTTAGGGCCACCGAACACCGGGGAGCTGTTTTTT.